The entry below gives a single TCR beta chain sequence along with its context. Measured with immunoSEQ multiplex PCR; TCRdb has only the in-frame clones, and not every one. Counted here are 40,000 to 50,000 clones, nearly 90% occurring once; the ten biggest clones make up about 1.2%. The data belong to a study of T cell changes during pregnancy in multiple sclerosis. Looked up from germline, CDR1 is SGDLS and CDR2 is YYNGEE. V lost 0 bases and J lost 3; bases outside the gene matches: 3. This CDR3 region has 15 residues. The chain combines TRBV9 with TRBJ2-1; 7 bases agree with TRBD2. This TCR derives from a female donor with multiple sclerosis, enrolled in a pregnancy study. Sample: CD4+ T cells from peripheral blood mononuclear cells, taken in the first trimester of pregnancy. The CDR3 DNA follows: TGTGCCAGCAGCGTAGGGACTAGATACTACAATGAGCAGTTCTTC. This gives the protein CASSVGTRYYNEQFF. The whole variable domain, filled in from reference TRBV9 and TRBJ2-1, reads DSGVTQTPKHLITATGQRVTLRCSPRSGDLSVYWYQQSLDQGLQFLIQYYNGEERAKGNILERFSAQQFPDLHSELNLSSLELGDSALYFCASSVGTRYYNEQFFGPGTRLTVL.